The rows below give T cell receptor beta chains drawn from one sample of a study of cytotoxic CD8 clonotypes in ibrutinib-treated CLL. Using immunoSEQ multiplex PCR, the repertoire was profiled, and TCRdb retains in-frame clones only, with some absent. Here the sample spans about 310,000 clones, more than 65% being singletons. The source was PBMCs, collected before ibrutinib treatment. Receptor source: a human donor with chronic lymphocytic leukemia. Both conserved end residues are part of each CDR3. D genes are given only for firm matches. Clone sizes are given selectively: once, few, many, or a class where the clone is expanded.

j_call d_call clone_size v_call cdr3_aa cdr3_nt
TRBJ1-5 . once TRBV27 CASSFSNQPQHF TGTGCCAGCAGTTTCAGCAATCAGCCCCAGCATTTT
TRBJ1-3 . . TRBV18 CASSIPSASGNTIYF TGTGCCAGCTCAATACCATCGGCCTCTGGAAACACCATATATTTT
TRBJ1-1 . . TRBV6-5 CASSYSQGVTEAFF TGTGCCAGCAGTTACTCGCAGGGAGTCACTGAAGCTTTCTTT
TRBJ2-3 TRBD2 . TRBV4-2 CASSQVSPGGVDTQYF TGTGCCAGCAGCCAAGTCTCCCCGGGAGGGGTCGATACGCAGTATTTT
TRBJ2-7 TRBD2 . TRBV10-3 CAISESGTAGGPYEQYF TGTGCCATCAGTGAGTCGGGGACGGCGGGAGGGCCCTACGAGCAGTACTTC
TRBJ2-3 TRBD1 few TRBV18 CASSPDRVTDTQYF TGTGCCAGCTCACCTGACAGGGTCACAGATACGCAGTATTTT
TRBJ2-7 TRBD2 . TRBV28 CASSLTSSGSYEQYF TGTGCCAGCAGTTTAACATCTAGCGGGAGCTACGAGCAGTACTTC
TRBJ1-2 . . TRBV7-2 CASSRDPQGYGGYTF TGTGCCAGCAGCCGCGACCCCCAGGGTTATGGTGGCTACACCTTC
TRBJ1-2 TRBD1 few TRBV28 CASSLYANTGDNYGYTF TGTGCCAGCAGTTTATACGCTAACACAGGGGATAACTATGGCTACACCTTC
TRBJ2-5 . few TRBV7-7 CASSLNFGGHQETQYF TGTGCTAGCAGCTTAAATTTTGGGGGTCACCAAGAGACCCAGTACTTC
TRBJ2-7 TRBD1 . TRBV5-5 CASSQNPGQGDEQYF TGTGCCAGCAGCCAGAACCCGGGACAGGGGGACGAGCAGTACTTC
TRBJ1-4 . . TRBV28 CASSLEGNSDEKLFF TGTGCCAGCAGCCTGGAGGGGAACTCGGATGAAAAACTGTTTTTT
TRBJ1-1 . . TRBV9 CASSLETATSTEAFF TGTGCCAGCAGCCTGGAGACAGCTACCAGCACTGAAGCTTTCTTT
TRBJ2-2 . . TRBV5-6 CASSLDRPTGELFF TGTGCCAGCAGCTTAGACAGACCCACCGGGGAGCTGTTTTTT
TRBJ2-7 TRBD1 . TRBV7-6 CASSPESTGTGVGYEQYF TGTGCCAGCAGCCCCGAATCCACCGGGACAGGGGTTGGCTACGAGCAGTACTTC
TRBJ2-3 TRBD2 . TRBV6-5 CASSYSSGTAREYF TGTGCCAGCAGTTACTCTAGCGGGACGGCTCGGGAGTATTTT
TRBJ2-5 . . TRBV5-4 CASSTTRGEETQYF TGTGCCAGCAGCACGACCCGCGGCGAGGAGACCCAGTACTTC
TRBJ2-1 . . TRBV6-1 CASSVEGSSYNEQFF TGTGCCAGCAGTGTCGAGGGGAGCTCCTACAATGAGCAGTTCTTC
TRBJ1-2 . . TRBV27 CASSSYLGDTHYGYTF TGTGCCAGCAGTTCATACCTCGGGGATACACACTATGGCTACACCTTC
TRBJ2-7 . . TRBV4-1 CASSQEPVSYEQYF TGCGCCAGCAGCCAAGAACCAGTCTCCTACGAGCAGTACTTC
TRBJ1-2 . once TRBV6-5 CASRHPYGYTF TGTGCCAGCAGACACCCCTATGGCTACACCTTC
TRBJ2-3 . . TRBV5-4 CASSLQVPDTQYF TGTGCCAGCAGCTTACAGGTTCCAGATACGCAGTATTTT
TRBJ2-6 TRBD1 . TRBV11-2 CASSLWGQGDPGANVLTF TGTGCCAGCAGCTTATGGGGGCAGGGGGACCCTGGGGCCAACGTCCTGACTTTC
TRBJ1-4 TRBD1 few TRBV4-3 CASSQDSGTANEKLFF TGCGCCAGCAGCCAAGATTCCGGGACAGCTAATGAAAAACTGTTTTTT
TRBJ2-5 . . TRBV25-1 CASSVSRGSGETQYF TGTGCCAGCAGTGTTTCCAGGGGCTCGGGAGAGACCCAGTACTTC
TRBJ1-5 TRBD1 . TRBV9 CASSVEGTGRQPQHF TGTGCCAGCAGCGTAGAGGGGACAGGACGGCAGCCCCAGCATTTT
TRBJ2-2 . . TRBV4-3 CASSQDRAWTGELFF TGCGCCAGCAGCCAAGATCGGGCGTGGACCGGGGAGCTGTTTTTT